Detailed here is one TCR beta chain. Its antigen is unidentified. At the DNA level, this CDR3 is encoded by other sequences in the same sample as well. The record originates from a study of T cell responses to AZD1222 COVID-19 vaccine. Study information: It was second doses at about 4 or about 12 weeks that were pooled. Study conclusions and caveats: Clonal diversity may have been underestimated in mostly white British donors. Two doses of AZD1222 preceded a rise in Spike-specific TCR breadth and depth.

The germline V gene has CDR1 MNHEY and CDR2 SMNVEV (reference sequence). The CDR3 covers 14 residues. V dropped 4 bases and J dropped 3; count of bases not matched to a gene: 4. TCRdb keeps only in-frame clones here, not all; method: immunoSEQ multiplex PCR. The repertoire holds 150,000 to 200,000 clones, with 85% to 95% as singletons. The sample was peripheral blood, taken on day 0 of AZD1222 vaccination. The receptor was derived from an adult in good health. The chain links TRBV27 to TRBJ2-7, with 9 bases identical to TRBD1. The DNA for the CDR3 is TGTGCCAGCAGTTCCGGACAGGGGATCTACGAGCAGTACTTC. Translation gives CASSSGQGIYEQYF.